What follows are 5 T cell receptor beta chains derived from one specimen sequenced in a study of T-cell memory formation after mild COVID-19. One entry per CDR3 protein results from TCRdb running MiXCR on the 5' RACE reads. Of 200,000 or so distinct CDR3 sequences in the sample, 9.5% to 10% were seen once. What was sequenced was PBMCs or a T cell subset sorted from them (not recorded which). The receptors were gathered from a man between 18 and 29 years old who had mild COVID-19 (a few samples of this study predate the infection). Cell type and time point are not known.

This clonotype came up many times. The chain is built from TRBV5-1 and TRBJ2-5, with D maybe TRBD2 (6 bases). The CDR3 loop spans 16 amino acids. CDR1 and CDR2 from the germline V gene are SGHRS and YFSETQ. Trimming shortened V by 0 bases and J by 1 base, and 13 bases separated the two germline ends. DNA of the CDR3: TGCGCCAGCAGCTTGGCCAGGAGCGGGCCCCAAGAGACCCAGTACTTC. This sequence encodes CASSLARSGPQETQYF.

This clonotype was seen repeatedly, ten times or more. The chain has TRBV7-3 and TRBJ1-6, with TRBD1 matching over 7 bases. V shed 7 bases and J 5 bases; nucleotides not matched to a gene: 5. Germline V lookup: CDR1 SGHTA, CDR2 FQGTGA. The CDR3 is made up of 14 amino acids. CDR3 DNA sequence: TGTGCCAGCACCCAAGGGACAGATAATTCACCCCTCCACTTT. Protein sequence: CASTQGTDNSPLHF.

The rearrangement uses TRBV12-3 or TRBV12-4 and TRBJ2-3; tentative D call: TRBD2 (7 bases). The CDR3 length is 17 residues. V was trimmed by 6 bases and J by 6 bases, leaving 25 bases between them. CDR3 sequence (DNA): TGTGCCAGCAGCTCCCGTATTAGGGGGGGGCCCGGGGATACGCAGTATTTT. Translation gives CASSSRIRGGPGDTQYF.

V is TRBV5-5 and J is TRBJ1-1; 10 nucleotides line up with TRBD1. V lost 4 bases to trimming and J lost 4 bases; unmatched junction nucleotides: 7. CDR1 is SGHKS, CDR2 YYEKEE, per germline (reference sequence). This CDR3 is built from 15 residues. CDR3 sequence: CASSLGQGVGTEAFF. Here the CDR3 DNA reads TGTGCCAGCAGCCTCGGACAGGGGGTCGGCACTGAAGCTTTCTTT.

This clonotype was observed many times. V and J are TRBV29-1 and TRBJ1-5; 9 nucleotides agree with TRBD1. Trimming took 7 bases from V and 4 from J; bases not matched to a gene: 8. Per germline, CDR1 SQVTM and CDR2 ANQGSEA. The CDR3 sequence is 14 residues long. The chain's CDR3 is CSAADRGLNQPQHF. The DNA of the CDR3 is TGCAGCGCCGCCGACAGGGGGTTGAATCAGCCCCAGCATTTT.